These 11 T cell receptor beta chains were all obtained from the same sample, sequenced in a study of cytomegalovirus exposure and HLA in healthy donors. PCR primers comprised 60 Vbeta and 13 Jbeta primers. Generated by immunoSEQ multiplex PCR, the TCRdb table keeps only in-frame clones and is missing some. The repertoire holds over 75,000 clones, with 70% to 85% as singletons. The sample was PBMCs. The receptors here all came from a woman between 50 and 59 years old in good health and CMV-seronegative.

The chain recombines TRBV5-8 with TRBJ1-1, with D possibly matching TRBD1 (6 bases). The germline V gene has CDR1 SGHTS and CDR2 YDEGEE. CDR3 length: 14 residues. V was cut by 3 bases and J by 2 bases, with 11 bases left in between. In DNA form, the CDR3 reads TGTGCCAGCAGCTGGGGGCCGGGAAACACTGAAGCTTTCTTT. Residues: CASSWGPGNTEAFF.

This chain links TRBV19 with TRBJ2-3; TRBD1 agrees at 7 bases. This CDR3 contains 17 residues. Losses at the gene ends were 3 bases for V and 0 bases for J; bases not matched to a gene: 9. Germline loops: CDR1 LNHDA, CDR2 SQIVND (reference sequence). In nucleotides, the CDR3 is TGTGCCAGTAGTATGGCAGGGGGATACGATAGCACAGATACGCAGTATTTT. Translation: CASSMAGGYDSTDTQYF.

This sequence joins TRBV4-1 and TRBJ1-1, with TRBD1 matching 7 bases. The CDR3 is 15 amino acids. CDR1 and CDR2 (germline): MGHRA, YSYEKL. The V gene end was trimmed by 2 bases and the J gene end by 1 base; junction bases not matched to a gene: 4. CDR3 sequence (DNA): TGCGCCAGCAGCCAACCGGGACAGACGAACACTGAAGCTTTCTTT. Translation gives CASSQPGQTNTEAFF.

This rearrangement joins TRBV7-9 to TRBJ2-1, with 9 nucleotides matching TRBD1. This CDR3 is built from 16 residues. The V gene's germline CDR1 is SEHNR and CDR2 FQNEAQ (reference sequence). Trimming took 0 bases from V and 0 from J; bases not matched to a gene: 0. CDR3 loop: CASSLAGQGSYNEQFF. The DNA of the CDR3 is TGTGCCAGCAGCTTAGCGGGACAGGGCTCCTACAATGAGCAGTTCTTC. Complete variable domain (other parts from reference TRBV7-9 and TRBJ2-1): DTGVSQNPRHKITKRGQNVTFRCDPISEHNRLYWYRQTLGQGPEFLTYFQNEAQLEKSRLLSDRFSAERPKGSFSTLEIQRTEQGDSAMYLCASSLAGQGSYNEQFFGPGTRLTVL.

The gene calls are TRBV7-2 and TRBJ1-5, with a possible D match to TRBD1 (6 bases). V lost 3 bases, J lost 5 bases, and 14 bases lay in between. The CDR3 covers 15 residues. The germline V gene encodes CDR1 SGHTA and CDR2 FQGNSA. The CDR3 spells CASSLDSHGDQPQHF. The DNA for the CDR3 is TGTGCCAGCAGCTTGGACAGCCATGGCGATCAGCCCCAGCATTTT.

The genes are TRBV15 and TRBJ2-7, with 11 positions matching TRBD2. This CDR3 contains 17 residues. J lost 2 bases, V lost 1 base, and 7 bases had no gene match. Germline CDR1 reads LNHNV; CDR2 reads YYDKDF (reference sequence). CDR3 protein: CATSRGTSGSTTYEQYF. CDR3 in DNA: TGTGCCACCAGCAGAGGAACTAGCGGGAGTACCACCTACGAGCAGTACTTC.

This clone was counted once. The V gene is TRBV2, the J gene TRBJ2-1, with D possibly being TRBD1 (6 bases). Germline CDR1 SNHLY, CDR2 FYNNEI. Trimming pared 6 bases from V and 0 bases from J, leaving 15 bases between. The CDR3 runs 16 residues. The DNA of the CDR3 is TGTGCCAGCAGCCTGACAGGCCCAAGCTCCTACAATGAGCAGTTCTTC. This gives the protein CASSLTGPSSYNEQFF.

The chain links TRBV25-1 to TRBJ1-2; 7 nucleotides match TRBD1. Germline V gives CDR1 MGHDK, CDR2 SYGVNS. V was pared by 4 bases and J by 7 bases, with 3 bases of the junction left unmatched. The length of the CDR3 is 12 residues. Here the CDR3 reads CASSGQGGGYTF. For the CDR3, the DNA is TGTGCCAGCAGTGGGCAGGGGGGTGGCTACACCTTC.

CDR3 sequence: CASSLGTGGAGELFF. The CDR3 bases are TGTGCCAGCAGCCTCGGGACAGGGGGGGCCGGGGAGCTGTTTTTT. The gene calls are TRBV28 and TRBJ2-2; 11 nucleotides line up with TRBD1. V shed 6 bases, J shed 6 bases, and the junction held 6 bases outside the gene matches. This CDR3 contains 15 residues. Germline V gene data show CDR1 as MDHEN and CDR2 as SYDVKM.

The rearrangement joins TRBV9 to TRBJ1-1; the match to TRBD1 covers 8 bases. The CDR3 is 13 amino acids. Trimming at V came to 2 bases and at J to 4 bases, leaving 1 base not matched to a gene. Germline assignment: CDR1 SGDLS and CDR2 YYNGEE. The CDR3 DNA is TGTGCCAGCAGCGTTACAGGGGGCACTGAAGCTTTCTTT. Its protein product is CASSVTGGTEAFF.

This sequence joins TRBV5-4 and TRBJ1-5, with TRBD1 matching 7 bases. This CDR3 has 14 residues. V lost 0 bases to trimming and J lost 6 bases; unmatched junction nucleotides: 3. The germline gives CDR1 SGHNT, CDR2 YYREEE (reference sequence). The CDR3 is CASSLEGAGQPQHF. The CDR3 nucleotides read TGTGCCAGCAGCTTGGAGGGGGCGGGTCAGCCCCAGCATTTT.